Presented here are 3 T cell receptor beta chains from one specimen sequenced in a study of blood T cell repertoires in COVID-19. Profiled with immunoSEQ multiplex PCR; TCRdb holds only in-frame clones, not every one. Here the sample spans about 120,000 clones, approximately 90% being singletons. Sequenced material: peripheral blood. The source of these receptors is a woman in her forties or fifties with acute or convalescent COVID-19.

The chain is built from TRBV5-1 and TRBJ2-1, with a possible D match to TRBD1 (6 bases). CDR3 size: 17 residues. Germline loops: CDR1 SGHRS, CDR2 YFSETQ. V lost 1 base to trimming and J lost 6 bases, with 20 bases between them. The CDR3 spells CASSLNPRGSLLNEQFF. The CDR3 DNA is TGCGCCAGCAGCTTGAACCCGAGGGGGTCCCTTCTCAATGAGCAGTTCTTC.

The DNA of the CDR3 is TGTGCCAGCAGCCAGACAGGGGGCACCGGGGAGCTGTTTTTT. Translated, it gives CASSQTGGTGELFF. The genes are TRBV7-2 and TRBJ2-2, with 9 bases identical to TRBD1. CDR3 length equals 14 residues. Per germline, CDR1 SGHTA and CDR2 FQGNSA. The trim removed 5 bases at V and 4 bases at J, leaving 2 bases unmatched. The whole variable domain, remainder taken from reference TRBV7-2 and TRBJ2-2, is GAGVSQSPSNKVTEKGKDVELRCDPISGHTALYWYRQSLGQGLEFLIYFQGNSAPDKSGLPSDRFSAERTGGSVSTLTIQRTQQEDSAVYLCASSQTGGTGELFFGEGSRLTVL.

Comments on this clone: One end of the junction does not line up with germline, which may come from a read error. The chain uses TRBV28 and TRBJ2-7; 7 nucleotides match TRBD1. The CDR3 has 17 residues. The germline CDR1 and CDR2 sequences are MDHEN and SYDVKM. For the CDR3, the DNA is TGTGCCAGTAGTTTAACCCGGGGACAGACGACGTCCTACGAGCAGTACTTC. Amino acids: CASSLTRGQTTSYEQYF.